The rows below give T cell receptor beta chains drawn from one sample of a study of cytomegalovirus exposure and HLA in healthy donors. Generated by immunoSEQ multiplex PCR, the TCRdb table keeps only in-frame clones and is missing some. The sample shows 50,000 to 70,000 clones, about 77% of them seen only once. Sequenced sample: PBMCs. These receptors were taken from a young man in good health and CMV-seropositive. Each CDR3 is given with its conserved first and last residue. D genes are given only for firm matches. The size of a clone is reported for some rows only, either as once, few or many, or as a class for expanded clones.

CDR3 protein	CDR3 DNA	clone size	D gene	V gene	J gene
CASKDTGTSGGWFF	TGTGCCAGCAAAGACACCGGGACTAGCGGGGGGTGGTTCTTC	NA	TRBD2	TRBV7-2	TRBJ2-1
CASGLAYGTGAPRSYEQYF	TGTGCTAGTGGTTTGGCGTACGGGACAGGGGCCCCACGATCCTACGAGCAGTACTTC	NA	TRBD1	TRBV12-5	TRBJ2-7
CAWSDRAEAFF	TGTGCCTGGAGTGACAGGGCTGAAGCTTTCTTT	NA	NA	TRBV30	TRBJ1-1
CASSLGGPYEQYF	TGTGCCAGCAGCTTGGGGGGGCCCTACGAGCAGTACTTC	NA	NA	TRBV5-6	TRBJ2-7
CASLTAYEQYF	TGTGCCAGCTTGACAGCATATGAGCAGTACTTC	NA	NA	TRBV6-4	TRBJ2-7
CASSTGFGEQYF	TGTGCCAGCAGCACAGGGTTTGGCGAGCAGTACTTC	NA	NA	TRBV2	TRBJ2-7
CASSRRSFRDRNTEAFF	TGTGCCAGTAGTCGACGTTCTTTCCGGGACAGGAACACTGAAGCTTTCTTT	NA	TRBD1	TRBV19	TRBJ1-1
CASSRGVNQPQHF	TGTGCCAGCAGCAGGGGGGTCAATCAGCCCCAGCATTTT	few	TRBD1	TRBV28	TRBJ1-5
CASTPPAGPWGYTF	TGTGCCAGTACTCCCCCGGCAGGGCCATGGGGCTACACCTTC	NA	NA	TRBV19	TRBJ1-2
CASRGWANEKLFF	TGTGCCAGCCGGGGTTGGGCTAATGAAAAACTGTTTTTT	few	NA	TRBV27	TRBJ1-4
CASRLSGGYVYTGELFF	TGTGCCAGTCGCCTTTCGGGGGGCTACGTTTACACCGGGGAGCTGTTTTTT	NA	NA	TRBV19	TRBJ2-2
CASTSGGRQPQHF	TGTGCCAGCACCTCAGGGGGCAGACAGCCCCAGCATTTT	NA	TRBD1	TRBV28	TRBJ1-5
CASSPSPGTGSTGNTIYF	TGTGCCAGCTCACCGAGCCCCGGGACAGGGTCGACTGGAAACACCATATATTTT	NA	TRBD1	TRBV18	TRBJ1-3
CASSDLTEGYGYTF	TGTGCCAGCAGTGATCTGACTGAGGGCTATGGCTACACCTTC	few	NA	TRBV6-1	TRBJ1-2
CASSPLPGQGAREAFF	TGTGCCAGTAGTCCTCTTCCGGGACAGGGGGCGCGTGAAGCTTTCTTT	once	TRBD1	TRBV19	TRBJ1-1
CASSATTAPSETQYF	TGCGCCAGCAGCGCGACTACAGCACCCTCGGAGACCCAGTACTTC	few	NA	TRBV5-1	TRBJ2-5
CASSFDRGGEKLFF	TGTGCCAGCAGTTTTGACAGGGGCGGTGAAAAACTGTTTTTT	NA	TRBD1	TRBV28	TRBJ1-4
CASSRQDGSPLHF	TGTGCCAGCAGCCGACAGGACGGTTCACCCCTCCACTTT	NA	NA	TRBV5-6	TRBJ1-6
CADRDFNYGYTF	TGTGCCGACAGGGACTTTAACTATGGCTACACCTTC	NA	TRBD1	TRBV6-1	TRBJ1-2
CAWSVQGYEQYF	TGTGCCTGGAGTGTACAGGGCTACGAGCAGTACTTC	NA	NA	TRBV30	TRBJ2-7
CASSAGQDLKQNIQYF	TGTGCCAGCAGCGCCGGACAGGACCTTAAACAAAACATTCAGTACTTC	once	TRBD1	TRBV9	TRBJ2-4
CASSPDNFYGYTF	TGTGCCAGCAGCCCCGACAACTTCTATGGCTACACCTTC	NA	NA	TRBV7-9	TRBJ1-2
CASSLAQGLSRDSPLHF	TGTGCCAGCAGTTTAGCCCAGGGATTGTCAAGGGATTCACCCCTCCACTTT	NA	NA	TRBV28	TRBJ1-6
CASSLTGGGYGYTF	TGTGCCAGCAGTTTGACCGGGGGGGGGTATGGCTACACCTTC	NA	NA	TRBV27	TRBJ1-2
CASSEGPGGYTF	TGTGCCAGCAGTGAAGGGCCGGGTGGCTACACCTTC	NA	NA	TRBV6-1	TRBJ1-2
CASSASPGDRSGVTNEKLFF	TGTGCCAGCAGCGCCTCACCTGGGGACAGGTCCGGCGTGACTAATGAAAAACTGTTTTTT	NA	TRBD1	TRBV9	TRBJ1-4
CATDRGNEQYF	TGTGCCACAGACAGGGGGAACGAGCAGTACTTC	once	TRBD1	TRBV13	TRBJ2-7
CASSLPRVADNEQFF	TGCGCCAGCAGCTTACCCAGGGTGGCTGACAATGAGCAGTTCTTC	NA	NA	TRBV5-1	TRBJ2-1
CSAGHNYGYTF	TGCAGTGCCGGACATAACTATGGCTACACCTTC	NA	NA	TRBV20-1	TRBJ1-2
CASSYGTSGFNEQFF	TGTGCCAGCAGCTACGGGACTAGCGGTTTCAATGAGCAGTTCTTC	NA	TRBD2	TRBV5-4	TRBJ2-1
CASSESGGDPLHF	TGTGCCAGCAGTGAATCTGGGGGGGATCCCCTCCACTTT	NA	NA	TRBV6-1	TRBJ1-6
CSVGTAGVEQYF	TGCAGCGTAGGGACAGCCGGCGTCGAGCAGTACTTC	once	TRBD1	TRBV29-1	TRBJ2-7
CASSIVRNNEQFF	TGTGCCAGTAGTATAGTCAGGAACAATGAGCAGTTCTTC	NA	NA	TRBV19	TRBJ2-1
CASSLGGSSGNTIYF	TGCGCCAGCAGCTTGGGCGGAAGCTCTGGAAACACCATATATTTT	NA	NA	TRBV5-1	TRBJ1-3
CASSVAGVGEAFF	TGTGCCAGCAGCGTAGCAGGGGTAGGTGAAGCTTTCTTT	NA	NA	TRBV9	TRBJ1-1
CASSLSPQDRSGNTIYF	TGCGCCAGCAGCTTGTCCCCACAGGATCGCTCTGGAAACACCATATATTTT	NA	NA	TRBV5-1	TRBJ1-3
CASKLLDWDYGYTF	TGTGCCAGCAAACTATTGGACTGGGACTATGGCTACACCTTC	NA	NA	TRBV28	TRBJ1-2
CASSQDTQRVEKLFF	TGTGCCAGCAGCCAAGACACTCAGCGGGTAGAAAAACTGTTTTTT	few	NA	TRBV4-2	TRBJ1-4
CATERGGVPRDTQYF	TGTGCCACCGAAAGAGGGGGGGTCCCTCGAGATACGCAGTATTTT	once	NA	TRBV15	TRBJ2-3
CATTTVGDTQYF	TGTGCCACTACGACAGTGGGGGATACGCAGTATTTT	NA	NA	TRBV10-3	TRBJ2-3
CASRHRDRGREQYF	TGTGCCAGCAGACACCGGGACAGGGGGCGGGAGCAGTACTTC	once	TRBD1	TRBV27	TRBJ2-7
CAWRKQFDPGANVLTF	TGTGCCTGGAGGAAACAGTTTGACCCTGGGGCCAACGTCCTGACTTTC	NA	NA	TRBV30	TRBJ2-6
CASSSRQASSDTQYF	TGTGCCAGCAGCTCCCGACAGGCCTCATCCGATACGCAGTATTTT	NA	NA	TRBV11-3	TRBJ2-3